The entry below describes one TCR beta chain. Its cognate antigen has yet to be identified. One end of the junction does not line up with germline, which may come from a read error. These data belong to a study of kidney transplant recipient with SARS-CoV-2 infection (dated by TCRdb to 2020 to 2023). The time point label for this specimen denotes: pre-pandemic baseline sample and day 111 after first positive SARS-CoV-2 test. For sequencing, an Illumina MiSeq was employed. Profiling of the peripheral T cell repertoire targeted human TCRbeta genes. The authors' pipeline ran thus. To account for variability over time, differences in clonotype abundance were tested using beta-binomial modelling. Expanded clonotypes were screened against the ImmuneCODE reference database of SARS-CoV-2-associated TCRs and were mapped to viral genome regions. Additional repertoire analyses were carried out for TRBV gene usage, CDR3 length, CDR3 amino acid overlap between time points, clonotype abundance distributions and Jaccard similarity. TCRdb's own reprocessing of the public reads used fastp at Q25 and MiXCR and kept productive beta chains. One record per CDR3 amino acid sequence lists the most common genes and DNA. It is TCRdb's table, rather than the study itself, that gives the V and J calls and clone size. For this sample there are 200,000 to 300,000 distinct CDR3 sequences; around 28% appear just once. The ten largest make up 6% to 8.5% of the sample.

The germline V gene specifies SGHTA as CDR1 and FQGNSA as CDR2. The CDR3 sequence holds 17 residues, the cysteine and phenylalanine included. The read is trimmed to its CDR3 DNA, 51 bases read in frame from base 1. The rearranged chain carries TRBV7-2 and TRBJ1-2; no D gene call is confident. The TCR was taken from a male patient in his 30s who had COVID-19 and was a kidney transplant recipient. After a transplant, the graft donor may have provided part of the T cells. Sequenced here: a blood sample, sampled at baseline and between days 110 and 120 from a kidney transplant recipient. CDR3 region: CDSSAIVRDGKTYGYTF. DNA sequence: TGTGACAGCAGCGCTATAGTCAGAGACGGAAAGACCTATGGCTACACCTTC.